This TCR beta chain came from a study of cytomegalovirus exposure and HLA in healthy donors. The study's findings and limits: It has been reported that TCR beta sequences accurately predicted the HLA-A and HLA-B alleles of most subjects.

With 60 Vbeta and 13 Jbeta primers, the PCR was carried out. Repertoires were generated with immunoSEQ multiplex PCR, while TCRdb's copy carries only in-frame clones and drops some. This sample yields 120,000 to 150,000 clones, of which more than 60% are seen a single time; under 7.5% belongs to the top ten. On this clone itself: What it binds is unknown.

It was healthy bone marrow donors who served as donors. This CDR3 region has 16 residues. CDR1 and CDR2 from the germline V gene are MNHNS and SASEGT. V lost 2 bases, J lost 0 bases, and 7 bases stayed unmatched. Sequencing input: PBMCs. The TCR was taken from a woman aged 60-75 years in good health and CMV-seronegative. The chain recombines TRBV6-1 with TRBJ2-7, with 7 bases fitting TRBD1. Written as DNA, the CDR3 is TGTGCCAGCAGTGAAACATGGGACAGTAGCTCCTACGAGCAGTACTTC. It yields the protein CASSETWDSSSYEQYF.